The present T cell receptor beta chain was sequenced within a study of T cells after yellow fever vaccination. In the study overall: Fractions low in cell number were prepared with SMART-Seq v4 Ultra Low Input. Regarding the study as a whole: CD4 and CD8 compartments shared a small share of clonotypes. The booster response re-showed most primary clones: around 96% CD4, about 89% CD8.

A process of 5'RACE template switching, which added a universal primer site and UMIs, was used to make TCR cDNA. TCRdb analysed the 5' RACE reads with MiXCR anew, one entry per CDR3 protein. The repertoire holds hundreds of thousands of distinct CDR3 sequences, with approximately 18% as singletons. This clonotype was seen repeatedly, ten times or more. Its antigen remains unidentified. This CDR3 is built from 15 residues. CDR1 and CDR2 from the germline V gene are MGHRA and YSYEKL. V shed 0 bases and J 3 bases; nucleotides not matched to a gene: 2. The chain uses TRBV4-1 and TRBJ2-3, with 8 positions matching TRBD1. Sequencing used PBMCs, obtained before the yellow fever booster vaccination. This receptor was obtained from a man younger than 30 who received the YFV17D yellow fever vaccine. The CDR3 DNA is TGCGCCAGCAGCCAAGAGGGACAGGCTACAGATACGCAGTATTTT. Its translation is CASSQEGQATDTQYF.